The 27 T cell receptor beta chains below were found in one sample sequenced in a study of shared clonotypes between healthy human individuals. Assay used: immunoSEQ multiplex PCR; TCRdb lists only in-frame clones, some missing. Here the sample spans roughly 2.2 million clones, roughly 93% being singletons. The source material was naive CD4+ T cells from PBMCs. The subset: CD45RA+ positively selected. All receptors derive from a man aged 18 to 29 in good health. Some clones in this sample may be carry-over from other donors' samples.

The V and J genes are TRBV7-9 and TRBJ2-3, with 7 bases identical to TRBD2. CDR3 length: 14 residues. CDR1 and CDR2 (germline): SEHNR, FQNEAQ (reference sequence). The J segment lost 1 base and the V segment lost 2 bases, leaving 0 bases of the junction unmatched. The CDR3 here is CASSLSGGTDTQYF. The DNA for the CDR3 is TGTGCCAGCAGCTTAAGCGGGGGCACAGATACGCAGTATTTT.

The rearrangement links TRBV4-3 to TRBJ2-5, with D tentatively TRBD1 (6 bases). Per germline, CDR1 LGHNA and CDR2 YSLEER. Trimming pared 4 bases from V and 5 bases from J, leaving 14 bases between. The CDR3 extends over 14 amino acids. For the CDR3, the DNA is TGCGCCAGCAGCCGATACAGGGAGCGTGAGACCCAGTACTTC. Translation: CASSRYRERETQYF.

This chain links TRBV27 with TRBJ2-5, with TRBD1 as a possible D gene (6 bases). The CDR3 is 15 amino acids. Germline assignment: CDR1 MNHEY and CDR2 SMNVEV (reference sequence). Trimming removed 3 bases from V and 2 bases from J, with 13 bases in between. The CDR3 DNA reads TGTGCCAGCAGTTTCAGCAGGGGTGGGCAAGAGACCCAGTACTTC. Amino acid sequence: CASSFSRGGQETQYF.

CDR3 sequence (DNA): TGTGCCAGCAGCCCCCGGTGGGGAACCGACCCCAACAATGAGCAGTTCTTC. It yields the protein CASSPRWGTDPNNEQFF. The V call is TRBV11-2, the J call TRBJ2-1; D gene ambiguous. The V end was cut by 5 bases, the J end by 5 bases, with 22 bases between. The CDR3 has 17 amino acids. Per the germline V gene, CDR1 is SGHAT and CDR2 is FQNNGV.

The rearrangement uses TRBV6-6 and TRBJ2-2; tentatively, D is TRBD1 (6 bases). Germline-derived CDR1 and CDR2 are MNHNY and SVGAGI (reference sequence). The CDR3 covers 16 residues. The V end lost 7 bases, the J end lost 5 bases, and 20 bases lay between the germline ends. The CDR3 region is CASTMTPTGGTGELFF. Here the CDR3 DNA reads TGTGCCAGCACCATGACTCCGACAGGCGGTACCGGGGAGCTGTTTTTT.

This clone was counted once. The sample carries other DNA sequences with the same CDR3. The gene calls are TRBV28 and TRBJ1-2; possibly TRBD1 for D (5 bases). V was trimmed by 2 bases and J by 2 bases, leaving 6 bases between them. The CDR3 runs to 13 residues. Germline CDR1 and CDR2: MDHEN and SYDVKM. The CDR3, as DNA: TGTGCCAGCAGTTTAAACAGGAACTATGGCTACACCTTC. Translation: CASSLNRNYGYTF.

The V and J genes are TRBV5-1 and TRBJ2-3; 9 positions match TRBD1. The CDR3 runs to 16 residues. With 4 bases clipped from V and 4 bases from J, the junction kept 10 bases outside the gene matches. Germline CDR1 reads SGHRS; CDR2 reads YFSETQ. The CDR3 region is CASSPVGTGSPDTQYF. CDR3 nucleotides: TGCGCCAGCAGCCCGGTTGGGACAGGGAGCCCAGATACGCAGTATTTT.

This chain links TRBV4-2 with TRBJ1-4, with D perhaps matching TRBD1 (6 bases). V was clipped by 1 base and J by 8 bases, with 17 bases between them. The CDR3 totals 16 residues. Germline CDR1 is LGHNA and CDR2 is YNFKEQ. The CDR3, as DNA: TGTGCCAGCAGCCAAGGTTCGGGGGCTCTCGGGGAAAAACTGTTTTTT. It encodes CASSQGSGALGEKLFF.

V and J are TRBV28 and TRBJ2-7, with TRBD1 identical over 9 bases. Germline CDR1 is MDHEN and CDR2 is SYDVKM. This CDR3 has 14 residues. After removal of 5 bases from V and 10 bases from J, the junction contained 12 bases not matched to a gene. This CDR3 reads CASSPPGQGSIQYF. CDR3 bases: TGTGCCAGCAGTCCCCCGGGACAGGGAAGTATACAGTACTTC.

The chain employs TRBV19 and TRBJ2-2, with D hard to call. V was cut by 3 bases and J by 4 bases, with 12 bases left in between. CDR3 length equals 15 residues. The germline V gene encodes CDR1 LNHDA and CDR2 SQIVND (reference sequence). The CDR3 DNA sequence: TGTGCCAGTAGTATGGTCCCGCCCTTCACCGGGGAGCTGTTTTTT. Encoded protein: CASSMVPPFTGELFF.

The CDR3 DNA reads TGTGCCAGCAGCCCCCGGGGGGCTACTCAGAACACCGGGGAGCTGTTTTTT. It yields the protein CASSPRGATQNTGELFF. The genes are TRBV9 and TRBJ2-2; the D gene is possibly TRBD2 (7 bases). This CDR3 spans 17 amino acids. Germline V gives CDR1 SGDLS, CDR2 YYNGEE. Trimming removed 4 bases at V and 1 base at J, with 17 bases between.

The chain uses TRBV5-6 and TRBJ2-1, with TRBD2 matching over 8 bases. This CDR3 contains 15 residues. The V gene end was trimmed by 4 bases and the J gene end by 10 bases; junction bases not matched to a gene: 13. Germline CDR1 is SGHDT and CDR2 is YYEEEE. The CDR3 protein is CASSSAGQREGEQFF. The DNA of the CDR3 is TGTGCCAGCAGCAGTGCGGGACAACGGGAGGGGGAGCAGTTCTTC.

The V call is TRBV18, the J call TRBJ1-1; TRBD1 matches 8 bases. V lost 6 bases, J lost 6 bases, and 15 bases stayed unmatched. Per the germline V gene, CDR1 is KGHSH and CDR2 is LQKENI. The CDR3 covers 16 residues. The DNA of the CDR3 is TGTGCCAGCTCCCTACGAATGGACAGGGATACCCCTGAAGCTTTCTTT. It encodes CASSLRMDRDTPEAFF. Combining the CDR3 with reference TRBV18 and TRBJ1-1 gives the whole variable domain NAGVMQNPRHLVRRRGQEARLRCSPMKGHSHVYWYRQLPEEGLKFMVYLQKENIIDESGMPKERFSAEFPKEGPSILRIQQVVRGDSAAYFCASSLRMDRDTPEAFFGQGTRLTVV.

This chain uses TRBV2 with TRBJ2-7; 10 nucleotides match TRBD2. The CDR3 is 13 amino acids. CDR1 SNHLY and CDR2 FYNNEI come from the germline V gene. Losses at the gene ends were 5 bases for V and 7 bases for J; bases not matched to a gene: 5. DNA for the CDR3: TGTGCCAGCAGTCTAGCGGGAGAAGCTGAGCAGTACTTC. It encodes CASSLAGEAEQYF.

V and J are TRBV6-1 and TRBJ2-3; the match to TRBD2 covers 9 bases. CDR3 size: 14 residues. Germline V gene data show CDR1 as MNHNS and CDR2 as SASEGT. J gave up 2 bases and V 5 bases, and 2 bases lay outside the gene matches. CDR3: CASSWTSVTDTQYF. DNA for the CDR3: TGTGCCAGCAGTTGGACTAGCGTCACAGATACGCAGTATTTT.

This clone is a singleton in its sample. The V call is TRBV5-3, the J call TRBJ2-1; tentative D call: TRBD1 (5 bases). TRBV5-3 is annotated as an ORF whose role is uncertain. The CDR3 covers 14 residues. V shed 4 bases and J shed 5 bases, with 13 bases lying between them. In DNA, the CDR3 is TGTGCCAGAAGCCCCCCCCAGGGTAACAATGAGCAGTTCTTC. This gives the protein CARSPPQGNNEQFF.

In regard to this clone: Additional DNA sequences in this sample encode the identical CDR3. V is TRBV27 and J is TRBJ2-7; 12 bases fit TRBD2. CDR1 is MNHEY and CDR2 is SMNVEV in the germline V gene (reference sequence). Trimming took 5 bases from V and 1 from J; bases not matched to a gene: 6. The length of the CDR3 is 16 residues. The CDR3 DNA is TGTGCCAGCAGTCCGTATACTAGCGGGAGGTCCTACGAGCAGTACTTC. Protein: CASSPYTSGRSYEQYF.

V is TRBV10-3 and J is TRBJ2-3; D uncertain. Germline CDR1 ENHRY, CDR2 SYGVKD. This CDR3 region has 14 residues. Trimming stripped 4 bases from V and 3 bases from J, with 11 bases between. As DNA, the CDR3 is TGTGCCATCAGTGTTATATCTCGGACAGATACGCAGTATTTT. It yields the protein CAISVISRTDTQYF.

About this clone: Distinct nucleotide sequences in the sample also encode this CDR3. V and J are TRBV9 and TRBJ1-1; no clear D gene. V lost 0 bases, J lost 2 bases, and 5 bases lay in between. The CDR3 sequence is 13 residues long. CDR1 and CDR2 from the germline V gene are SGDLS and YYNGEE. The CDR3 sequence: CASSVGANTEAFF. Written as DNA, the CDR3 is TGTGCCAGCAGCGTAGGAGCAAACACTGAAGCTTTCTTT.

In this sample, this clone turned up once. V and J are TRBV28 and TRBJ2-2, with TRBD2 identical over 7 bases. The CDR3 extends over 17 amino acids. Germline CDR1 MDHEN, CDR2 SYDVKM. V dropped 4 bases and J dropped 6; count of bases not matched to a gene: 14. In DNA, the CDR3 is TGTGCCAGCAGTTATGCGGTGGGGCGGGAGTATGCCGGGGAGCTGTTTTTT. It translates to CASSYAVGREYAGELFF.

The chain employs TRBV7-3 and TRBJ1-2; D is unclear. This CDR3 contains 15 residues. From germline, CDR1 is SGHTA and CDR2 FQGTGA. Deletions cut 5 bases from V and 4 bases from J, with 17 bases between. In DNA, the CDR3 is TGTGCCAGCAGCCCCCGGGAGGGAAATATCTATGGCTACACCTTC. The encoded protein is CASSPREGNIYGYTF.

This sequence joins TRBV7-9 and TRBJ2-7; no reliable D call. The CDR3 extends over 18 amino acids. The germline V gene has CDR1 SEHNR and CDR2 FQNEAQ (reference sequence). V was shortened by 3 bases and J by 0 bases, with 21 bases between the two germline ends. This CDR3 reads CASSFPPTRAINSYEQYF. The CDR3 DNA reads as TGTGCCAGCAGCTTCCCCCCGACAAGGGCCATTAACTCCTACGAGCAGTACTTC.

The chain employs TRBV7-9 and TRBJ1-5; D unclear. The germline V and J ends were trimmed by 3 bases and 4 bases, with 7 bases remaining between them. Germline CDR1 and CDR2: SEHNR and FQNEAQ (reference sequence). The length of the CDR3 is 13 residues. Here the CDR3 reads CASSFTENQPQHF. Written as DNA, the CDR3 is TGTGCCAGCAGCTTTACAGAGAATCAGCCCCAGCATTTT. Combining the CDR3 with reference TRBV7-9 and TRBJ1-5 gives the whole variable domain DTGVSQNPRHKITKRGQNVTFRCDPISEHNRLYWYRQTLGQGPEFLTYFQNEAQLEKSRLLSDRFSAERPKGSFSTLEIQRTEQGDSAMYLCASSFTENQPQHFGDGTRLSIL.

The genes are TRBV6-1 and TRBJ2-5, with D unclear. Between the trimmed V and J ends, which lost 8 bases and 7 bases, there was a span of 14 bases. Germline lookup yields CDR1 MNHNS and CDR2 SASEGT. This CDR3 contains 12 residues. In nucleotides, the CDR3 is TGTGCCAGCTCCCAACCTGGCGGGACCCAGTACTTC. This gives the protein CASSQPGGTQYF.

V and J are TRBV9 and TRBJ2-3; tentative D call: TRBD2 (5 bases). CDR1 is SGDLS and CDR2 is YYNGEE in the germline V gene. This CDR3 has 15 amino acids. Trimming removed 0 bases at V and 1 base at J, with 9 bases between. Written as DNA, the CDR3 is TGTGCCAGCAGCGTAGTGGACTCAGGCACAGATACGCAGTATTTT. Translated, it gives CASSVVDSGTDTQYF.

CDR3 amino acids: CASSFGGSRYEQYF. Here the CDR3 DNA reads TGTGCCAGCAGCTTTGGCGGGAGTAGATACGAGCAGTACTTC. The chain joins TRBV11-2 to TRBJ2-7; TRBD2 matches at 7 bases. Germline loops: CDR1 SGHAT, CDR2 FQNNGV. J lost 4 bases, V lost 3 bases, and 6 bases had no gene match. This CDR3 is built from 14 residues. Complete variable domain (other parts from reference TRBV11-2 and TRBJ2-7): EAGVAQSPRYKIIEKRQSVAFWCNPISGHATLYWYQQILGQGPKLLIQFQNNGVVDDSQLPKDRFSAERLKGVDSTLKIQPAKLEDSAVYLCASSFGGSRYEQYFGPGTRLTVT.

The chain is built from TRBV4-2 and TRBJ1-1, with D hard to call. V dropped 0 bases and J dropped 0 bases, with 17 bases sitting between them. This CDR3 is 18 amino acids long. From germline, CDR1 is LGHNA and CDR2 YNFKEQ. The CDR3 DNA is TGTGCCAGCAGCCAAGATTCTATGGTAGGCAGAATGAACACTGAAGCTTTCTTT. The encoded protein is CASSQDSMVGRMNTEAFF.